A selection of T cell receptor beta chains follows, all from one sample in a study of T cell responses to AZD1222 COVID-19 vaccine. Libraries were prepared by immunoSEQ multiplex PCR; TCRdb keeps only in-frame clonotypes and omits some of them. The table shows tens of thousands of clones, with approximately 89% occurring only once. The starting material was peripheral blood, obtained on day 0 of AZD1222 vaccination. The source is an adult in good health. Both conserved end residues are part of each CDR3. Fields, in order: clone size, V gene, D gene, J gene, CDR3 DNA, CDR3 protein. A D gene is named only where the DNA matches it firmly. Not every row has a clone size; where given, it reads once, few, many or a size class.

clone_size: -
v_call: TRBV6-5
d_call: TRBD1
j_call: TRBJ2-1
cdr3_nt: TGTGCCAGCAGTTACTTCCAGGGGGCTAGGAATGAGCAGTTCTTC
cdr3_aa: CASSYFQGARNEQFF

clone_size: -
v_call: TRBV5-4
d_call: -
j_call: TRBJ1-5
cdr3_nt: TGTGCCAGCAGCCCACTTCCGGGCCAGCCCCAGCATTTT
cdr3_aa: CASSPLPGQPQHF

clone_size: -
v_call: TRBV4-3
d_call: -
j_call: TRBJ1-4
cdr3_nt: TGCGCCAGCAGCCAGACCGCGGGCGAATCGAATGAAAAACTGTTTTTT
cdr3_aa: CASSQTAGESNEKLFF

clone_size: once
v_call: TRBV7-6
d_call: -
j_call: TRBJ1-6
cdr3_nt: TGTGCCAGCAGCTTAGAAGGGGTTTATTCACCCCTCCACTTT
cdr3_aa: CASSLEGVYSPLHF

clone_size: -
v_call: TRBV30
d_call: -
j_call: TRBJ2-7
cdr3_nt: TGTGCCTGGAGTGTCCAGGACTCCAGCGAGCAGTACTTC
cdr3_aa: CAWSVQDSSEQYF

clone_size: -
v_call: TRBV5-1
d_call: TRBD2
j_call: TRBJ2-2
cdr3_nt: TGCGCCAGCAGCCCCTTAGCGGGAGAGAGCACCGGGGAGCTGTTTTTT
cdr3_aa: CASSPLAGESTGELFF

clone_size: few
v_call: TRBV4-3
d_call: -
j_call: TRBJ2-7
cdr3_nt: TGCGCCAGCAGCCAAGATGAATGGTGGGCAGGTAAACACTACGAGCAGTACTTC
cdr3_aa: CASSQDEWWAGKHYEQYF

clone_size: once
v_call: TRBV16
d_call: -
j_call: TRBJ2-5
cdr3_nt: TGTGCCAGCAGCCAATCTGGCAGGGGATCGAGGGAGACCCAGTACTTC
cdr3_aa: CASSQSGRGSRETQYF

clone_size: -
v_call: TRBV2
d_call: -
j_call: TRBJ1-5
cdr3_nt: TGTGCCAGCAGTGATAGGGCTCTTAGCAATCAGCCCCAGCATTTT
cdr3_aa: CASSDRALSNQPQHF

clone_size: -
v_call: TRBV19
d_call: TRBD2
j_call: TRBJ2-1
cdr3_nt: TGTGCCAGTAGTTTAGGACTAGCGGATGAGCAGTTCTTC
cdr3_aa: CASSLGLADEQFF

clone_size: -
v_call: TRBV6-5
d_call: -
j_call: TRBJ2-7
cdr3_nt: TGTGCCAGCAGCCTCGGGGGCCCCTACGAGCAGTACTTC
cdr3_aa: CASSLGGPYEQYF

clone_size: -
v_call: TRBV21-1
d_call: -
j_call: TRBJ2-1
cdr3_nt: TGTGCCAGCAGCAAAGCCCAAACACCACCCTACAATGAGCAGTTCTTC
cdr3_aa: CASSKAQTPPYNEQFF

clone_size: -
v_call: TRBV30
d_call: -
j_call: TRBJ1-1
cdr3_nt: TGTGCCTGGATGGCGGTGCGTCGAGCTTTCTTT
cdr3_aa: CAWMAVRRAFF

clone_size: -
v_call: TRBV6-2/TRBV6-3
d_call: -
j_call: TRBJ1-1
cdr3_nt: TGTGCCAGCAGTTACTCCCCTTTTGGAGCGGTGAACACTGAAGCTTTCTTT
cdr3_aa: CASSYSPFGAVNTEAFF

clone_size: -
v_call: TRBV18
d_call: TRBD1
j_call: TRBJ2-5
cdr3_nt: TGTGCCAGCTCACCACGGGGGACAGAAAAGACCCAGTACTTC
cdr3_aa: CASSPRGTEKTQYF

clone_size: -
v_call: TRBV11-2
d_call: -
j_call: TRBJ1-1
cdr3_nt: TGTGCCAGCAGCTTAGCCCATATGAACACTGAAGCTTTCTTT
cdr3_aa: CASSLAHMNTEAFF

clone_size: -
v_call: TRBV7-9
d_call: -
j_call: TRBJ1-3
cdr3_nt: TGTGCCAGCAGCTTGACTATTCGGGGAAACACCATATATTTT
cdr3_aa: CASSLTIRGNTIYF

clone_size: -
v_call: TRBV11-2
d_call: -
j_call: TRBJ2-3
cdr3_nt: TGTGCCAGCACCCCGGGGCCCCTTCACCTCGGAGATACGCAGTATTTT
cdr3_aa: CASTPGPLHLGDTQYF

clone_size: -
v_call: TRBV5-1
d_call: -
j_call: TRBJ1-5
cdr3_nt: TGCGCCAGCAGCTTGAGTTCGCCTAATCAGCCCCAGCATTTT
cdr3_aa: CASSLSSPNQPQHF

clone_size: once
v_call: TRBV4-3
d_call: -
j_call: TRBJ1-6
cdr3_nt: TGCGCCAGCAGCCAAGATTCGAAGCAGAATTCACCCCTCCACTTT
cdr3_aa: CASSQDSKQNSPLHF

clone_size: -
v_call: TRBV11-3
d_call: -
j_call: TRBJ2-2
cdr3_nt: TGTGCCAGCAGCTCAGTGTTTAGTCGGGGTGGCGGGGAGCTGTTTTTT
cdr3_aa: CASSSVFSRGGGELFF

clone_size: -
v_call: TRBV5-1
d_call: -
j_call: TRBJ2-7
cdr3_nt: TGCGCCAGCAGTAATACCTACGAGCAGTACTTC
cdr3_aa: CASSNTYEQYF

clone_size: -
v_call: TRBV19
d_call: -
j_call: TRBJ1-6
cdr3_nt: TGTGCCAGTAGTATCTCAGGTGAAGTGGCACCCCTCCACTTT
cdr3_aa: CASSISGEVAPLHF

clone_size: few
v_call: TRBV7-9
d_call: TRBD2
j_call: TRBJ2-7
cdr3_nt: TGTGCCAGCAGCGGCGGGACTAGCGGGTCATCCTCCTACGAGCAGTACTTC
cdr3_aa: CASSGGTSGSSSYEQYF

clone_size: -
v_call: TRBV6-5
d_call: TRBD1
j_call: TRBJ1-3
cdr3_nt: TGTGCCAGCCAGGACAGGGGTCGGGGCACCATATATTTT
cdr3_aa: CASQDRGRGTIYF

clone_size: -
v_call: TRBV3-1/TRBV3-2
d_call: -
j_call: TRBJ1-6
cdr3_nt: TGTGCCAGCAGCCCGCAGGGGAATTCACCCCTCCACTTT
cdr3_aa: CASSPQGNSPLHF

clone_size: -
v_call: TRBV25-1
d_call: -
j_call: TRBJ2-2
cdr3_nt: TGTGCCAGCAGCCCAGGGGCCGGGGAGCTGTTTTTT
cdr3_aa: CASSPGAGELFF

clone_size: -
v_call: TRBV6-5
d_call: -
j_call: TRBJ1-1
cdr3_nt: TGTGCCAGCAGAACCGGTAACCGGAACACTGAAGCTTTCTTT
cdr3_aa: CASRTGNRNTEAFF

clone_size: -
v_call: TRBV18
d_call: -
j_call: TRBJ2-7
cdr3_nt: TGTGCCAGCTCACCCCGGTTGCGGGAGCAGTACTTC
cdr3_aa: CASSPRLREQYF

clone_size: -
v_call: TRBV7-2
d_call: -
j_call: TRBJ2-4
cdr3_nt: TGTGCCAGCAGCTCGGACAGAAAAAACATTCAGTACTTC
cdr3_aa: CASSSDRKNIQYF

clone_size: -
v_call: TRBV10-3
d_call: -
j_call: TRBJ1-2
cdr3_nt: TGTGCCATCAGTGAGTCGGGGGGGTTAGGTGGCTACACCTTC
cdr3_aa: CAISESGGLGGYTF

clone_size: few
v_call: TRBV28
d_call: -
j_call: TRBJ2-7
cdr3_nt: TGTGCCAGCAGTTGGGGGTACGAGCAGTACTTC
cdr3_aa: CASSWGYEQYF

clone_size: few
v_call: TRBV30
d_call: TRBD1
j_call: TRBJ1-2
cdr3_nt: TGTGCCTGGAGACGACAGGGAAGAAACTATGGCTACACCTTC
cdr3_aa: CAWRRQGRNYGYTF